This TCR beta chain originates from a study of somatic mutations in cytotoxic T cells in rheumatoid arthritis. The table came from immunoSEQ multiplex PCR; TCRdb's copy has only in-frame clones and leaves some out. Here the sample spans under 25,000 clones, about 85% being singletons. V lost 2 bases and J 9 bases, leaving 12 bases between the germline ends. Per germline, CDR1 SGDLS and CDR2 YYNGEE. CDR3 length equals 13 residues. The sequence was collected from a woman aged 40 to 49 with rheumatoid arthritis. This chain connects TRBV9 to TRBJ1-5; possible D gene TRBD1, 5 bases. The sample comprised CD8+ T cells sorted from blood. CDR3 residues: CASSVGGDPPQHF. Written as DNA, the CDR3 is TGTGCCAGCAGCGTGGGAGGGGATCCGCCCCAGCATTTT.